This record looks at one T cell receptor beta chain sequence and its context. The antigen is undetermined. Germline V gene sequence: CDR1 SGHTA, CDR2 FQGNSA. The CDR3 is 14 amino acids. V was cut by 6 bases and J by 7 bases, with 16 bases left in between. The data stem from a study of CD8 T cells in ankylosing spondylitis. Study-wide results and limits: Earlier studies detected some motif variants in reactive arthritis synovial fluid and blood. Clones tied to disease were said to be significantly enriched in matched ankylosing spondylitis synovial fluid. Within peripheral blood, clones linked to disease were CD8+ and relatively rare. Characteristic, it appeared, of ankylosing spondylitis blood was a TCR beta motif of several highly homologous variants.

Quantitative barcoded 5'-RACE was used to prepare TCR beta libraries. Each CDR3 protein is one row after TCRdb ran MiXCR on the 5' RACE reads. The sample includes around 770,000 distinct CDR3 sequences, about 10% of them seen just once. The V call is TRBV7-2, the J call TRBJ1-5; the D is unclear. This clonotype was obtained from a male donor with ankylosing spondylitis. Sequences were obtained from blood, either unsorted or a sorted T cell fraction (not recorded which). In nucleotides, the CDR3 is TGTGCCAGCAGTTTTTTAGGTACCCCACAGCCCCAGCATTTT. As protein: CASSFLGTPQPQHF.